The present T cell receptor (beta chain) was sequenced within a study of T cell changes during pregnancy in multiple sclerosis (dated by TCRdb to about 2019). Background for the entire study: The study looked at changes in the T cell repertoire across pregnancy in women with multiple sclerosis.

Library preparation used the immunoSEQ multiplex PCR assay. Not all clones reach the TCRdb copy of this immuneACCESS table, which keeps in-frame sequences only. Checked studies attribute under half of the gap to unresolved V genes and leave the rest unexplained. The sample records 60,000 to 85,000 clones, about 90% of which are singletons. The top ten constitute about 1.5% of the sample. The germline ends are 11 bases apart after V is trimmed by 1 base and J by 6 bases. The germline V gene yields SGHAT for CDR1 and FQNNGV for CDR2. The CDR3 holds 14 amino acids from the cysteine to the phenylalanine. Of all the DNA, just the CDR3 is kept, 42 bases in frame from base 1. On this clone itself: Its specific antigen is unknown. The sample holds no much larger clone one base away, and base qualities are not on file.

The receptor was isolated from a female donor in good health, enrolled as a control in a pregnancy study. The sequenced sample was peripheral blood, obtained in the second trimester of pregnancy. The chain joins TRBV11-2 to TRBJ2-3; the D gene is possibly TRBD2, with 6 bases matching. The DNA sequence is given as TGTGCCAGCAGCTTAGGCGGGACTTTTGATACGCAGTATTTT. It encodes CASSLGGTFDTQYF.